This T cell receptor beta chain appears in the sequencing data of a study of blood T cell repertoires in COVID-19 (dated by TCRdb to the early 2020s). In terms of the full investigation: Collaborator samples came from the United States, Italy and Spain and covered acute and convalescent phases of COVID-19. The prospective study material was composed of cDNA or gDNA derived from T cells, B-cell-depleted T cells, or PBMCs. Subjects who had been exposed to COVID-19, were actively infected with it, or had recovered from it provided the deeply sampled blood TCRbeta repertoires that made up the dataset. A freely available public database, intended as a resource for researchers studying the immune response to SARS-CoV-2, is where the repertoires were released. The samples were drawn from two sources: the first 160 participants of the ongoing ImmuneRACE study, and 1,254 subjects contributed by 6 global collaborators. Nearly every sample came with metadata listing a de-identified subject ID, COVID-19 status, age in years and sex. Where HLA class I and class II types were available, the types were taken from metadata supplied by the sample provider, not from assay-based typing. Broad study findings and their caveats: How much clinical and demographic metadata was included differed by source and by participant, and the metadata was provided uncurated.

TCRbeta CDR3 regions were amplified from genomic DNA using the immunoSEQ Assay, a bias-controlled multiplex PCR. Under the source paper's analysis protocol: Within the assay, amplification of reference gene primers was used to estimate how many nucleated cells each sample contained. To quantify the absolute abundance of each unique TCRbeta CDR3 rearrangement, sequence reads were collapsed and filtered. Productive Simpson clonality was computed per sample as the square root of Simpson's diversity index over productive rearrangements. The clones in this table, taken by TCRdb from immuneACCESS, are in-frame only. Not every clone is retained; where verified, under half of the shortfall comes from an unresolved V gene, and the cause of the rest is unknown. V and J calls and clone size are as listed in that table; D and trimming were resolved from the DNA. This sample has more than 300,000 clones in its table, and under 90% of those were observed once. The ten largest clonotypes hold 8% to 13% of the sample.

This clone was seen a few times. The antigen it recognizes is unknown. No quality values exist for individual bases; no much larger clone is one base distant. Enrolling through a virtual design, the prospective study's participants ranged in age from roughly 18 to 90 years and lived across roughly 23 United States geographic areas. Cohort assignment in the prospective study relied on participant-reported clinical history from a screening survey and a study questionnaire. For ImmuneRACE Cohort 3, a participant was defined as recovered based on two consecutive negative NP/OP PCR tests, clearance by a healthcare professional, or resolution of symptoms. In the prospective study, whole blood, serum and a nasopharyngeal or oropharyngeal swab were collected from each participant by mobile phlebotomists. Prospective study participants could optionally give additional blood draws and questionnaires over an approximately two-month period. Prospective study blood samples were shipped either frozen or at room temperature before DNA extraction.

The receptor comes from a woman under 30 who had recovered from COVID-19. The sample comprised PBMCs or T cells enriched from blood (not recorded which).

CDR3 protein: CASTNRDMNTEAFF. Read as DNA, the sequence is TGTGCCAGCACGAACAGGGACATGAACACTGAAGCTTTCTTT. The sequence is built from TRBV11-2 and TRBJ1-1; tentative D gene TRBD1, with 6 bases matching. At the junction V is shortened by 7 bases and J by 0 bases, with 12 bases in between. CDR1 is given as SGHAT and CDR2 as FQNNGV, both from the germline V gene. From the cysteine up to the phenylalanine, the CDR3 has a length of 14 residues. CDR3 DNA only is kept here, 42 bases in frame from base 1.